The following is a T cell receptor (beta chain) sequence with its context. The PCR had 60 Vbeta and 13 Jbeta primers. Clones were sequenced by immunoSEQ multiplex PCR, and TCRdb holds only the in-frame ones, with some missing. The sample shows approximately 130,000 clones, about 81% of them seen only once. This entry is derived from a study of cytomegalovirus exposure and HLA in healthy donors. The V end was cut by 2 bases, the J end by 0 bases, with 11 bases between. Germline CDR1 reads SGHAT; CDR2 reads FQNNGV. This CDR3 spans 16 amino acids. Input material: PBMCs. The chain has TRBV11-2 and TRBJ2-1, with D hard to call. The clonotype comes from a man aged 35 to 55 in good health and CMV-seronegative. CDR3 amino acids: CASSLRPGSSYNEQFF. As DNA, the CDR3 is TGTGCCAGCAGCTTACGTCCAGGATCCTCCTACAATGAGCAGTTCTTC.